This TCR beta chain was captured in a study of beta chain features in type 1 diabetes. Points from the study as a whole: It was not settled here whether HLA type affects TCRB rearrangement. Among all four CD4+ subsets, Type 1 diabetes patients had TCRB CDR3s that were moderately but significantly shorter. For type 1 diabetes patients, VDJ junctions showed fewer insertions and more deletions.

Expressed TCRB transcripts got sequenced, as all isolated RNA was reverse transcribed. Measured with immunoSEQ multiplex PCR; TCRdb has only the in-frame clones, and not every one. The data show 550,000 to 850,000 clones, 13% seen once. This clone was observed a handful of times. Its matching antigen is unknown. CDR1 and CDR2 from the germline V gene are MNHNS and SASEGT. The CDR3 has 13 residues. V was shortened by 6 bases and J by 4 bases, with 13 bases between the two germline ends. The chain combines TRBV6-1 with TRBJ2-7; no clear D. The specimen sequenced was naive CD4+ T cells from blood. The TCR was taken from a man aged 18 to 29 with type 1 diabetes. The CDR3 sequence is CASSQSWGYEQYF. In DNA, the CDR3 is TGTGCCAGCAGCCAAAGTTGGGGATACGAGCAGTACTTC.